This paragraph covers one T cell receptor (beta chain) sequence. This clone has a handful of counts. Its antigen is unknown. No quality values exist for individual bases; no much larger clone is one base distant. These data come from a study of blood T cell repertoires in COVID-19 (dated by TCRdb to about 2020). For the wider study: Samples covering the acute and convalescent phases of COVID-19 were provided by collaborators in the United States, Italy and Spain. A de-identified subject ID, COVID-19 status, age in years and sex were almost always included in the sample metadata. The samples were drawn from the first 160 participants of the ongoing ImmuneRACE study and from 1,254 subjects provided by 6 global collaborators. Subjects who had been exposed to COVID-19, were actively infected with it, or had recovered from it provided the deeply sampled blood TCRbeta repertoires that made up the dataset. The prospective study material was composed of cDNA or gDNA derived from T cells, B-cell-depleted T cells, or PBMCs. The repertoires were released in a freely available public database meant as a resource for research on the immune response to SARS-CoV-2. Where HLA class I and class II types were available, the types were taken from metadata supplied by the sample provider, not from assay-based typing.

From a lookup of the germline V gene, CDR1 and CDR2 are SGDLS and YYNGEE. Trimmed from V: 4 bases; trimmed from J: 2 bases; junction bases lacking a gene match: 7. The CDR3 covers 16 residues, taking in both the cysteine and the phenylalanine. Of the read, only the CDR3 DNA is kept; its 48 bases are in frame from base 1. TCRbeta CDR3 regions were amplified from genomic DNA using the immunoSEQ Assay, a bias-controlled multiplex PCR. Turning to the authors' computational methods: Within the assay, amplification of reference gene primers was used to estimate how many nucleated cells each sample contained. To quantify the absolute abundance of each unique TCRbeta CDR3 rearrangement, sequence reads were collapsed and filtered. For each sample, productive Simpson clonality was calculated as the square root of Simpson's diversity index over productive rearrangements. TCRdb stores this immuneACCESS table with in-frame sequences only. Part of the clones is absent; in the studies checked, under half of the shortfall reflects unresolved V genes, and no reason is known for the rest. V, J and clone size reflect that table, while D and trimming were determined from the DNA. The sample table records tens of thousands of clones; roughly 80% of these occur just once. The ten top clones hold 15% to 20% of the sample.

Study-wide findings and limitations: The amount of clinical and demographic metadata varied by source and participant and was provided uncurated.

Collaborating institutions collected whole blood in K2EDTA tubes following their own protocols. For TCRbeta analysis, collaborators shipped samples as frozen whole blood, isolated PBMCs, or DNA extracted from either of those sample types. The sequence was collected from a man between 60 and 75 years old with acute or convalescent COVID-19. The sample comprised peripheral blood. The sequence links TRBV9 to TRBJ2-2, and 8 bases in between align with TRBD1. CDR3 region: CASSSPGGANTGELFF. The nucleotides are TGTGCCAGCAGCTCACCAGGGGGCGCTAACACCGGGGAGCTGTTTTTT.